This passage covers 29 T cell receptor beta chains from one sample sequenced in a study of blood T cells in healthy people across ages. Together with a sample-barcoded 5' primer, a J-beta primer mix was included in a second PCR lasting about 6 to 12 cycles. Each CDR3 protein is one row after TCRdb ran MiXCR on the 5' RACE reads. The data contain about 780,000 distinct CDR3 sequences, approximately 24% of them singletons. The same sample was also used in a study of T cells of mothers and their children.

Material: blood. Receptor source: a boy aged 10-17 years in good health.

This chain connects TRBV4-2 to TRBJ2-1; tentative D call: TRBD2 (6 bases). Per germline, CDR1 LGHNA and CDR2 YNFKEQ. With 4 bases removed from V and 0 bases from J, the gap between germline ends came to 16 bases. The length of the CDR3 is 17 residues. The DNA for the CDR3 is TGTGCCAGCAGCCTACGGGACTTGAAAACCTCCTACAATGAGCAGTTCTTC. The encoded protein is CASSLRDLKTSYNEQFF.

The chain has TRBV5-1 and TRBJ2-2; D is tentatively TRBD1 or TRBD2 (7 bases each). Germline V gene lookup returns CDR1 SGHRS and CDR2 YFSETQ. The CDR3 sequence is 16 residues long. The V end lost 4 bases, the J end lost 1 base, and 14 bases lay between the germline ends. The CDR3 coding sequence is TGCGCCAGCAGCCTCAGGGGGGGGCAGAACACCGGGGAGCTGTTTTTT. Its translation is CASSLRGGQNTGELFF.

This clonotype was seen only a few times. The chain uses TRBV4-1 and TRBJ2-7, with 11 nucleotides matching TRBD1. Per germline, CDR1 MGHRA and CDR2 YSYEKL. V dropped 0 bases and J dropped 5; count of bases not matched to a gene: 3. The length of the CDR3 is 15 residues. CDR3: CASSQEGTGGHEQYF. CDR3 sequence (DNA): TGCGCCAGCAGCCAAGAAGGGACAGGGGGGCACGAGCAGTACTTC.

V usage is TRBV2 and J usage is TRBJ2-1; the D gene is possibly TRBD2 (6 bases). The CDR3 spans 12 residues. Germline V lookup: CDR1 SNHLY, CDR2 FYNNEI. The V end lost 5 bases, the J end lost 9 bases, and 11 bases lay between the germline ends. The CDR3 protein is CASSFQGGEQFF. CDR3 DNA sequence: TGTGCCAGCAGTTTCCAGGGAGGTGAGCAGTTCTTC.

This clonotype was observed a few times. This chain joins TRBV19 and TRBJ1-6; TRBD1 matches at 11 bases. The CDR3 is made up of 15 amino acids. Germline V lookup: CDR1 LNHDA, CDR2 SQIVND (reference sequence). The V segment lost 6 bases and the J segment 9 bases; nucleotides outside the gene matches: 7. The CDR3 sequence: CASSYPGTGGSPLHF. Written as DNA, the CDR3 is TGTGCCAGTAGCTACCCCGGGACAGGGGGTTCACCCCTCCACTTT.

This clonotype turned up a few times. The rearrangement uses TRBV20-1 and TRBJ1-1, with D perhaps matching TRBD1 (5 bases). V lost 7 bases to trimming and J lost 1 base, with 16 bases between them. Germline V gives CDR1 DFQATT, CDR2 SNEGSKA (reference sequence). The CDR3 is made up of 14 amino acids. The CDR3: CSVGAGLRNTEAFF. The CDR3 region has the DNA TGCAGTGTTGGGGCCGGGCTGAGGAACACTGAAGCTTTCTTT.

This clonotype turned up a few times. The chain joins TRBV7-2 to TRBJ2-5, with 8 bases fitting TRBD1. The V gene's germline CDR1 is SGHTA and CDR2 FQGNSA. The V segment lost 5 bases and the J segment 6 bases; nucleotides outside the gene matches: 5. The CDR3 has 13 amino acids. CDR3 in DNA: TGTGCCAGCAGCACTGGACAGGGACAGACCCAGTACTTC. Protein product: CASSTGQGQTQYF.

This clonotype was seen more than once but under ten times. The chain combines TRBV20-1 with TRBJ1-3; D ambiguous. This CDR3 region has 16 residues. The germline V gene encodes CDR1 DFQATT and CDR2 SNEGSKA (reference sequence). Trimming stripped 0 bases from V and 3 bases from J, with 15 bases between. The CDR3 loop reads CSARDLNTPFGNTIYF. The DNA of the CDR3 is TGCAGTGCTAGAGATCTGAACACACCTTTTGGAAACACCATATATTTT.

The chain uses TRBV6-1 and TRBJ1-4; possibly TRBD1 for D (5 bases). The CDR3 is 18 residues long. The V and J ends lost 5 bases and 8 bases respectively, with 27 bases between them. The germline V gene has CDR1 MNHNS and CDR2 SASEGT. The CDR3 DNA sequence: TGTGCCAGCAGTCGTCCGTTGGGGGTAGGAGATTACACGGAAAAACTGTTTTTT. Its translation: CASSRPLGVGDYTEKLFF.

The chain links TRBV2 to TRBJ1-4, with D uncertain. The CDR3 has 15 amino acids. V was shortened by 2 bases and J by 0 bases, with 7 bases between the two germline ends. Germline V gene sequence: CDR1 SNHLY, CDR2 FYNNEI. CDR3 bases: TGTGCCAGCAGTGAATATACAGCAACTAATGAAAAACTGTTTTTT. It codes for CASSEYTATNEKLFF.

The chain recombines TRBV12-3 or TRBV12-4 with TRBJ2-7; TRBD2 agrees at 7 bases. The CDR3 sequence is 16 residues long. V shed 6 bases and J 1 base; nucleotides not matched to a gene: 12. CDR3: CASSDPGGGRSYEQYF. The CDR3 DNA is TGTGCCAGCAGCGATCCTGGGGGGGGTAGGTCCTACGAGCAGTACTTC.

There are a few counts of this clonotype. The V gene is TRBV6-2 or TRBV6-3, the J gene TRBJ2-7; D assignment may be TRBD1 or TRBD2 (5 bases each). V shed 3 bases and J shed 1 base, with 16 bases lying between them. The CDR3 is made up of 16 amino acids. Per the germline V gene, CDR1 is MNHEY and CDR2 is SVGEGT. CDR3 region: CASSYAFRDPSYEQYF. The CDR3 DNA follows: TGTGCCAGCAGTTATGCATTCCGGGACCCTTCCTACGAGCAGTACTTC.

This chain uses TRBV28 with TRBJ2-3, with D tentatively TRBD1 or TRBD2 (6 bases each). Germline loops: CDR1 MDHEN, CDR2 SYDVKM. The CDR3 extends over 15 amino acids. V lost 6 bases and J lost 5, with 18 bases in between. Here the CDR3 DNA reads TGTGCCAGCAGCTTAGCTGGGGGGCGGGGAGATACGCAGTATTTT. Its protein is CASSLAGGRGDTQYF. The variable domain in full, with the rest retrieved from reference TRBV28 and TRBJ2-3, is DVKVTQSSRYLVKRTGEKVFLECVQDMDHENMFWYRQDPGLGLRLIYFSYDVKMKEKGDIPEGYSVSREKKERFSLILESASTNQTSMYLCASSLAGGRGDTQYFGPGTRLTVL.

Note on this clonotype: Mismatch with germline at one junction end may stem from a read error. This chain connects TRBV20-1 to TRBJ2-1, with 12 nucleotides matching TRBD1. This CDR3 contains 18 residues. Germline-derived CDR1 and CDR2 are DFQATT and SNEGSKA (reference sequence). The CDR3 region has the DNA TGCAGTGCTTCTCGTGCGGGGACAGGGGGCGTTTGGAACTACGAGCAGCACTTC. Its translation is CSASRAGTGGVWNYEQHF.

This chain uses TRBV10-3 with TRBJ2-1; D not certain. This CDR3 spans 14 amino acids. Germline CDR1 and CDR2: ENHRY and SYGVKD. Deletions cut 5 bases from V and 4 bases from J, with 12 bases between. The CDR3 bases are TGTGCCATCAGTCACCCAAGGGTTTACAATGAGCAGTTCTTC. This codes for CAISHPRVYNEQFF.

This clonotype has only a few counts. The chain is built from TRBV15 and TRBJ2-7; 8 nucleotides align to TRBD1. Germline CDR1 and CDR2: LNHNV and YYDKDF (reference sequence). The J segment lost 7 bases and the V segment lost 5 bases, leaving 10 bases of the junction unmatched. The CDR3 spans 14 residues. The CDR3 nucleotides are TGTGCCACCAGCTCTCGGACAGGGTATTGGGAGCAGTACTTC. The encoded protein is CATSSRTGYWEQYF.

The chain employs TRBV12-3 or TRBV12-4 and TRBJ1-6; no clear D gene. This CDR3 contains 19 residues. Trimming took 7 bases from V and 0 from J, leaving 22 bases between them. CDR3 sequence (DNA): TGTGCCAGCACCTGGCTCCCTGGGAGTTATAGCTCCTATAATTCACCCCTCCACTTT. Encoded protein: CASTWLPGSYSSYNSPLHF.

The chain uses TRBV7-9 and TRBJ1-2; no clear D gene. Trimming pared 8 bases from V and 4 bases from J, leaving 11 bases between. The germline V gene has CDR1 SEHNR and CDR2 FQNEAQ (reference sequence). This CDR3 has 12 amino acids. The CDR3: CASSVNSYGYTF. The CDR3 DNA follows: TGTGCCAGCTCAGTAAATAGCTATGGCTACACCTTC.

This clonotype was seen a few times. The rearrangement uses TRBV6-6 and TRBJ2-7; no reliable D call. The ends were cut back, 7 bases at V and 2 bases at J, with 6 bases in the middle. The CDR3 is made up of 11 amino acids. Germline lookup yields CDR1 MNHNY and CDR2 SVGAGI (reference sequence). Here the CDR3 reads CASKMTYEQYF. The CDR3 DNA follows: TGTGCCAGCAAGATGACCTACGAGCAGTACTTC.

This clonotype was recorded at least ten times. The V and J genes are TRBV7-3 and TRBJ2-5; 14 bases align to TRBD2. Germline assignment: CDR1 SGHTA and CDR2 FQGTGA. There are 18 residues in the CDR3. Unmatched junction bases numbered 4, after V lost 0 bases and J lost 1 base. DNA of the CDR3: TGTGCCAGCAGCTTAACGGGGACTAGCGGGGGAGCCCAAGAGACCCAGTACTTC. It codes for CASSLTGTSGGAQETQYF.

The rearrangement links TRBV18 to TRBJ2-5; D call uncertain. The J call may be faulty, since TRBJ2-7 better matches the DNA end. Germline-derived CDR1 and CDR2 are KGHSH and LQKENI. CDR3 length: 13 residues. CDR3 nucleotides: TGTGCCAGCTCACCCTGGCGGAACTACGAGCAGTACTTC. Translating gives CASSPWRNYEQYF.

This clonotype was picked up a small number of times. The V and J genes are TRBV5-1 and TRBJ2-5, with 8 nucleotides matching TRBD2. Matching the DNA end better, TRBJ2-7 makes the J call doubtful. Germline V gene data show CDR1 as SGHRS and CDR2 as YFSETQ. The CDR3 consists of 17 residues. The CDR3 region has the DNA TGCGCCAGCAGCCCTCAATCGGGCGGGGGGCACTCCTACGAGCAGTACTTC. Translated: CASSPQSGGGHSYEQYF.

This chain connects TRBV5-1 to TRBJ2-2; 8 positions agree with TRBD1. V was clipped by 1 base and J by 7 bases; unmatched bases: 3. This CDR3 contains 14 residues. Germline lookup yields CDR1 SGHRS and CDR2 YFSETQ. CDR3 amino acids: CASSLTGGYGELFF. The CDR3 coding sequence is TGCGCCAGCAGCTTGACAGGGGGTTACGGGGAGCTGTTTTTT. The variable domain in full, completed from reference TRBV5-1 and TRBJ2-2, reads KAGVTQTPRYLIKTRGQQVTLSCSPISGHRSVSWYQQTPGQGLQFLFEYFSETQRNKGNFPGRFSGRQFSNSRSEMNVSTLELGDSALYLCASSLTGGYGELFFGEGSRLTVL.

The table lists this clonotype with a few counts. The gene calls are TRBV10-3 and TRBJ1-1; D not certain. The CDR3 consists of 12 residues. Trimming took 5 bases from V and 7 from J, leaving 11 bases between them. Germline V gene data show CDR1 as ENHRY and CDR2 as SYGVKD. This CDR3 reads CAISLRGNEAFF. In nucleotides, the CDR3 is TGTGCCATCAGTTTGCGGGGAAATGAAGCTTTCTTT.

This clonotype was seen more than once but under ten times. The chain links TRBV15 to TRBJ2-2, with TRBD1 as a possible D gene (7 bases). Germline CDR1 is LNHNV and CDR2 is YYDKDF (reference sequence). The V end lost 2 bases, the J end lost 0 bases, and 19 bases lay between the germline ends. The length of the CDR3 is 19 residues. CDR3 loop: CATSRPPGGGTANTGELFF. The CDR3 coding sequence is TGTGCCACCAGCAGACCTCCCGGGGGTGGGACAGCGAACACCGGGGAGCTGTTTTTT.

The J gene is TRBJ1-4, the V gene TRBV20-1; 7 bases are a match to TRBD1. The V and J ends lost 3 bases and 2 bases, in that order; junction bases with no gene match: 6. This CDR3 is 15 amino acids long. The germline gives CDR1 DFQATT, CDR2 SNEGSKA (reference sequence). CDR3 sequence: CSARATRGTNEKLFF. CDR3 nucleotide sequence: TGCAGTGCTAGGGCCACCAGGGGGACTAATGAAAAACTGTTTTTT.

This clonotype was seen a handful of times. The chain uses TRBV5-5 and TRBJ2-7, with D unresolved. Trimming cost V 1 base and J 7 bases, with 18 bases left between them. Germline V gives CDR1 SGHKS, CDR2 YYEKEE (reference sequence). There are 15 residues in the CDR3. The CDR3 loop is CASSLRHGNLGEQYF. CDR3 coding DNA: TGTGCCAGCAGCTTGCGCCACGGCAACCTCGGAGAGCAGTACTTC.

The chain is built from TRBV6-2 or TRBV6-3 and TRBJ1-5, with 7 nucleotides matching TRBD1. Per germline, CDR1 MNHEY and CDR2 SVGEGT. This CDR3 has 15 residues. J gave up 4 bases and V 3 bases, and 6 bases lay outside the gene matches. CDR3 amino acids: CASSYAQQGNQPQHF. The DNA of the CDR3 is TGTGCCAGCAGTTATGCCCAACAGGGGAATCAGCCCCAGCATTTT.

J is TRBJ2-4 and V is TRBV7-9, with D perhaps TRBD2 (6 bases). The CDR3 has 13 residues. Germline values: CDR1 SEHNR, CDR2 FQNEAQ (reference sequence). Trimming stripped 8 bases from V and 7 bases from J, with 15 bases between. The DNA for the CDR3 is TGTGCCAGCGGCCTCGGGACTGGGAACATTCAGTACTTC. This encodes CASGLGTGNIQYF.